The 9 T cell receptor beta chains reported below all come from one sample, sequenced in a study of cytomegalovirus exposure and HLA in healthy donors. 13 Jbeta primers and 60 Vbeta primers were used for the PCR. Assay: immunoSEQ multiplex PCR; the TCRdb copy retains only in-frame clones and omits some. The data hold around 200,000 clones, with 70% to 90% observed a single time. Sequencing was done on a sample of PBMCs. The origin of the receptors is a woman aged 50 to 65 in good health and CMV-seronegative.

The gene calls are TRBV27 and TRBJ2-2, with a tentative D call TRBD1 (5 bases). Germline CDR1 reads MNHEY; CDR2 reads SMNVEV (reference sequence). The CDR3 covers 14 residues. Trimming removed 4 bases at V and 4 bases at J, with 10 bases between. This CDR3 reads CASSYQGITGELFF. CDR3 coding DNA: TGTGCCAGCAGTTACCAGGGTATCACCGGGGAGCTGTTTTTT.

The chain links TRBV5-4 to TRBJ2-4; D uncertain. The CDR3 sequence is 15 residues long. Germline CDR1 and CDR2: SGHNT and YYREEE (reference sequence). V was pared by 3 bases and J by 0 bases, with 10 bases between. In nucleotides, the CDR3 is TGTGCCAGCAGCTCCAACATTTTAGCCAAAAACATTCAGTACTTC. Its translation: CASSSNILAKNIQYF.

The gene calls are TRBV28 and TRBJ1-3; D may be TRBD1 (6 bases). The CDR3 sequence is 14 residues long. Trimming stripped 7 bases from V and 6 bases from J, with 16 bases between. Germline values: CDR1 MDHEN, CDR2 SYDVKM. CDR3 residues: CASTHSQGQNTIYF. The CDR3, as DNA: TGTGCCAGCACCCATAGTCAGGGACAAAACACCATATATTTT.

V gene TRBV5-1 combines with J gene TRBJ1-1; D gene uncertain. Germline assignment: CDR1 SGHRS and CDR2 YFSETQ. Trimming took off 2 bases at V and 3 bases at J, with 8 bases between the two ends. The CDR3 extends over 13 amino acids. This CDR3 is CASSFSRDTEAFF. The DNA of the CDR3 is TGCGCCAGCAGCTTCTCACGGGACACTGAAGCTTTCTTT.

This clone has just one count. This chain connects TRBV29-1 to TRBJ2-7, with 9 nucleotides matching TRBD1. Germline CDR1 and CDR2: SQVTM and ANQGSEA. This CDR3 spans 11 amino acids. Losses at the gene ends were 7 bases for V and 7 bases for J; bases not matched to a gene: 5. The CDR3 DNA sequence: TGCAGCGGAGGACAGGGGAGGGAGCAGTACTTC. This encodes CSGGQGREQYF.

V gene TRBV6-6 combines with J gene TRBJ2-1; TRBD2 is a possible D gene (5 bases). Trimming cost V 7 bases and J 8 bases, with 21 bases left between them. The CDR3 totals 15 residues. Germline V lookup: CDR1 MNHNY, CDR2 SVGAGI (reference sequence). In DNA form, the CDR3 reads TGTGCCAGCACCCAACTAGGCCAGGCATTAGATGAGCAGTTCTTC. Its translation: CASTQLGQALDEQFF.

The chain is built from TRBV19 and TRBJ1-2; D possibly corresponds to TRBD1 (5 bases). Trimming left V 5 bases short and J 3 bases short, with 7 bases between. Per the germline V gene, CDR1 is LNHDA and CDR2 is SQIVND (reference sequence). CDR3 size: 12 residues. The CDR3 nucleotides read TGTGCCAGTAGTCCGGGGGACTATGGCTACACCTTC. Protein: CASSPGDYGYTF.

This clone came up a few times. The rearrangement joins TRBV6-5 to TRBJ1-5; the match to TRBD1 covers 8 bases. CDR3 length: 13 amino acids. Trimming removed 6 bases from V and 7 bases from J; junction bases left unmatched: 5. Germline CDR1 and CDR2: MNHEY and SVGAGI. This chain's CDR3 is CASRMTGVQPQHF. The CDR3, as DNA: TGTGCCAGCAGAATGACAGGGGTGCAGCCCCAGCATTTT.

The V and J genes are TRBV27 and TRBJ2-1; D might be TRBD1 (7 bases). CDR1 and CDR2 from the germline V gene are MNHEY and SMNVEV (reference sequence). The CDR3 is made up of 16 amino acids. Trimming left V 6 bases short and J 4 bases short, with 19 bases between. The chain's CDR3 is CASSPAGGRRYNEQFF. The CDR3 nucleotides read TGTGCCAGCAGCCCAGCAGGGGGGCGACGTTACAATGAGCAGTTCTTC.